Each of the 18 T cell receptor beta chains below was sequenced from the same sample in a study of cytomegalovirus exposure and HLA in healthy donors. PCR employed 60 Vbeta and 13 Jbeta primers. TCRdb's copy holds only in-frame clones and misses some; the assay was immunoSEQ multiplex PCR. The sample shows over 150,000 clones, under 85% of them seen only once. Material: PBMCs. The receptors come from a young man in good health and CMV-seronegative.

This chain joins TRBV11-2 and TRBJ2-7; D call uncertain. CDR1 and CDR2 (germline): SGHAT, FQNNGV. The ends were cut back, 0 bases at V and 2 bases at J, with 11 bases in the middle. The CDR3 spans 15 residues. The CDR3 sequence: CASSLENYSTYEQYF. CDR3 sequence (DNA): TGTGCCAGCAGCTTAGAAAATTACAGCACCTACGAGCAGTACTTC. The full variable domain, with the rest looked up from reference TRBV11-2 and TRBJ2-7, is EAGVAQSPRYKIIEKRQSVAFWCNPISGHATLYWYQQILGQGPKLLIQFQNNGVVDDSQLPKDRFSAERLKGVDSTLKIQPAKLEDSAVYLCASSLENYSTYEQYFGPGTRLTVT.

CDR3 region: CAISESNLGEKLFF. The CDR3 nucleotides read TGTGCCATCAGTGAGTCTAACCTAGGTGAAAAACTGTTTTTT. The chain couples TRBV10-3 to TRBJ1-4; D uncertain. CDR1 ENHRY and CDR2 SYGVKD come from the germline V gene. The CDR3 loop spans 14 amino acids. V was shortened by 0 bases and J by 7 bases, with 9 bases between the two germline ends.

Concerning this clone itself: The sample holds other DNA sequences that translate to the same CDR3. The chain combines TRBV5-1 with TRBJ1-2; 9 nucleotides line up with TRBD1. CDR3 length: 14 amino acids. J lost 2 bases, V lost 2 bases, and 1 base had no gene match. CDR1 and CDR2 (germline): SGHRS, YFSETQ. In DNA, the CDR3 is TGCGCCAGCAGCTTAGGACAGGGGAACTATGGCTACACCTTC. Encoded protein: CASSLGQGNYGYTF.

The chain recombines TRBV2 with TRBJ2-4; D ambiguous. Germline loops: CDR1 SNHLY, CDR2 FYNNEI. V lost 6 bases, J lost 6 bases, and 12 bases lay in between. The CDR3 is 13 residues long. The CDR3 spells CASSDNPVNIQYF. The CDR3 DNA reads as TGTGCCAGCAGCGACAACCCGGTAAACATTCAGTACTTC.

The chain recombines TRBV11-2 with TRBJ2-5, with D uncertain. Germline values: CDR1 SGHAT, CDR2 FQNNGV. V lost 5 bases, J lost 2 bases, and 15 bases lay in between. This CDR3 has 15 amino acids. CDR3 loop: CASSPFSPGQETQYF. CDR3 bases: TGTGCCAGCAGCCCGTTCTCTCCGGGTCAAGAGACCCAGTACTTC.

In this sample, this clone turned up a few times. The chain combines TRBV11-2 with TRBJ1-3; TRBD1 aligns across 7 bases. Germline V gives CDR1 SGHAT, CDR2 FQNNGV. The CDR3 extends over 15 amino acids. Germline trimming cut 5 bases from V and 0 bases from J; bases unmatched to any gene: 4. In DNA, the CDR3 is TGTGCCAGCAGCACCCACAGGGGCTCTGGAAACACCATATATTTT. It yields the protein CASSTHRGSGNTIYF.

The chain links TRBV28 to TRBJ1-2, with D perhaps TRBD1 (6 bases). Germline V gene sequence: CDR1 MDHEN, CDR2 SYDVKM. V dropped 8 bases and J dropped 8 bases, with 21 bases sitting between them. This CDR3 comprises 14 residues. CDR3 in DNA: TGTGCCAGCTCCTTAGGTGGGCAAGGGGGAGGCTACACCTTC. It specifies CASSLGGQGGGYTF.

The chain uses TRBV29-1 and TRBJ2-3; TRBD2 might be the D (6 bases). Germline CDR1 SQVTM, CDR2 ANQGSEA. V lost 8 bases to trimming and J lost 0 bases, with 12 bases between them. The CDR3 totals 13 residues. This chain's CDR3 is CSFIGGSTDTQYF. The CDR3 DNA reads as TGCAGCTTCATCGGGGGAAGCACAGATACGCAGTATTTT.

The chain combines TRBV11-3 with TRBJ2-7, with a possible D match to TRBD1 (6 bases). This CDR3 region has 14 residues. Germline V CDR1 and CDR2: SGHNT, YENEEA. V lost 3 bases, J lost 5 bases, and 14 bases lay in between. CDR3 amino acids: CASSFAGAKHEQYF. DNA of the CDR3: TGTGCCAGCAGCTTCGCAGGGGCTAAACACGAGCAGTACTTC.

The genes are TRBV6-4 and TRBJ2-1, with a weak D call TRBD2 (5 bases). Trimming removed 4 bases at V and 1 base at J, with 11 bases between. The CDR3 is made up of 15 amino acids. Germline CDR1 reads MRHNA; CDR2 reads SNTAGT. The CDR3, as DNA: TGTGCCAGCAGTGCCACCCCGGGGTCCTACAATGAGCAGTTCTTC. Amino acid sequence: CASSATPGSYNEQFF.

The gene calls are TRBV6-5 and TRBJ1-1; D is uncertain. The CDR3 sequence is 14 residues long. Germline V gene sequence: CDR1 MNHEY, CDR2 SVGAGI. Trimming shortened V by 5 bases and J by 1 base, and 11 bases separated the two germline ends. The CDR3 DNA sequence: TGTGCCAGCAGTCTTCAACTACGGAACACTGAAGCTTTCTTT. It specifies CASSLQLRNTEAFF.

The chain couples TRBV9 to TRBJ2-5, with 12 bases matching TRBD1. Looked up from germline, CDR1 is SGDLS and CDR2 is YYNGEE. The CDR3 covers 16 residues. V dropped 4 bases and J dropped 4; count of bases not matched to a gene: 8. CDR3 DNA: TGTGCCAGCAGCTATGGGGGGACAGGGGGCCCAGAGACCCAGTACTTC. Its protein product is CASSYGGTGGPETQYF.

The chain recombines TRBV4-1 with TRBJ1-2; TRBD1 aligns across 8 bases. V was pared by 3 bases and J by 0 bases, with 9 bases of the junction left unmatched. The germline gives CDR1 MGHRA, CDR2 YSYEKL. This CDR3 has 17 residues. The CDR3 protein is CASSHPRTGTANYGYTF. The DNA of the CDR3 is TGCGCCAGCAGCCATCCCAGGACAGGGACGGCTAACTATGGCTACACCTTC.

The rearrangement uses TRBV7-9 and TRBJ1-6; D is undetermined. Trimming took off 5 bases at V and 7 bases at J, with 18 bases between the two ends. There are 16 residues in the CDR3. Germline CDR1 is SEHNR and CDR2 is FQNEAQ (reference sequence). This CDR3 reads CASSGSGGFDNSPLHF. The CDR3 nucleotides read TGTGCCAGCAGCGGCTCGGGAGGATTCGACAATTCACCCCTCCACTTT.

This chain uses TRBV19 with TRBJ1-6, with D tentatively TRBD1 (6 bases). There are 13 residues in the CDR3. CDR1 and CDR2 from the germline V gene are LNHDA and SQIVND (reference sequence). V was trimmed by 7 bases and J by 9 bases, leaving 13 bases between them. The CDR3 region has the DNA TGTGCCAGTACCCTAGGGGGGGTTTCACCCCTCCACTTT. Translating it yields CASTLGGVSPLHF.

This clone has just a few counts. The rearrangement joins TRBV4-1 to TRBJ1-5, with TRBD1 matching 7 bases. Germline V gene sequence: CDR1 MGHRA, CDR2 YSYEKL. The CDR3 runs 17 residues. J lost 1 base, V lost 0 bases, and 6 bases had no gene match. The DNA of the CDR3 is TGCGCCAGCAGCCAAGACCTACAGGGGTTAAGCAATCAGCCCCAGCATTTT. Its translation is CASSQDLQGLSNQPQHF.

The V call is TRBV5-4, the J call TRBJ2-1; 10 bases are shared with TRBD2. CDR1 SGHNT and CDR2 YYREEE come from the germline V gene (reference sequence). V was clipped by 3 bases and J by 0 bases; unmatched bases: 6. The CDR3 covers 17 residues. CDR3 DNA: TGTGCCAGCAGCTCGCCCCTAGCGGGGGCCTCCTACAATGAGCAGTTCTTC. Its translation: CASSSPLAGASYNEQFF. The variable domain in full, with the rest retrieved from reference TRBV5-4 and TRBJ2-1, is ETGVTQSPTHLIKTRGQQVTLRCSSQSGHNTVSWYQQALGQGPQFIFQYYREEENGRGNFPPRFSGLQFPNYSSELNVNALELDDSALYLCASSSPLAGASYNEQFFGPGTRLTVL.

The table lists this clone with a few counts. The V and J genes are TRBV6-1 and TRBJ2-5, with TRBD2 as a possible D gene (6 bases). The CDR3 sequence is 14 residues long. Germline loops: CDR1 MNHNS, CDR2 SASEGT. The germline V and J ends were trimmed by 7 bases and 4 bases, with 16 bases remaining between them. CDR3 protein: CASTVGVEGETQYF. DNA of the CDR3: TGTGCCAGCACCGTGGGGGTGGAGGGAGAGACCCAGTACTTC.